A selection of T cell receptor beta chains follows, all from one sample in a study of blood T cells in healthy people across ages. Each CDR3 protein is one row after TCRdb ran MiXCR on the 5' RACE reads. The sample carries 800,000 or so distinct CDR3 sequences, about 62% recorded once. Sequenced input: blood. The receptors were gathered from a man aged 25-45 years in good health. Each CDR3 is given with its conserved first and last residue. The order of the fields is clone size, D gene, J gene, V gene, CDR3 DNA, CDR3 protein. A D gene is named only where the DNA matches it firmly. Some rows have no size entry. The others give once, few or many, or a class for an expanded clone.

>NA|TRBD2|TRBJ2-3|TRBV2
TGTGCCAGCCACTCGACTAGCGGGGACACAGATACGCAGTATTTT
CASHSTSGDTDTQYF
>NA|NA|TRBJ1-1|TRBV7-8
TGTGCCAGCAGCACCGACATTAGCACTGAAGCTTTCTTT
CASSTDISTEAFF
>NA|NA|TRBJ2-1|TRBV18
TGTGCCAGCTCACAGCGGACTTCCTACAATGAGCAGTTCTTC
CASSQRTSYNEQFF
>few|NA|TRBJ2-5|TRBV7-2
TGTGCCAGCAGCGCGAGAACTTCGCGGCAAGAGACCCAGTACTTC
CASSARTSRQETQYF
>NA|NA|TRBJ1-2|TRBV6-6
TGTGCCAGCAGTTACTCTCAGAGGCAGGGCTATGGCTACACCTTC
CASSYSQRQGYGYTF
>once|NA|TRBJ1-3|TRBV4-2
TGTGCCAGCAGCCAAGATTTGGGCAGATCCGTAGGAAACACCATATATTTT
CASSQDLGRSVGNTIYF
>few|NA|TRBJ2-5|TRBV12-3/TRBV12-4
TGTGCCAGCATCAACCTGCTGGGGGAGACCCAGTACTTC
CASINLLGETQYF
>NA|NA|TRBJ1-2|TRBV30
TGTGCCTGGAGGGGGGGGTCCAGTGGCTATGGCTACACCTTC
CAWRGGSSGYGYTF
>NA|TRBD2|TRBJ2-1|TRBV6-2/TRBV6-3
TGTGCCAGCACCCTTCTAGCGGGGGAGTACAATGAGCAGTTCTTC
CASTLLAGEYNEQFF
>NA|NA|TRBJ2-6|TRBV5-1
TGCGCCAGCAGCCAACACAACCCCGGGACCCGAAGCTCTGGGGCCAACGTCCTGACTTTC
CASSQHNPGTRSSGANVLTF
>NA|TRBD2|TRBJ2-1|TRBV4-3
TGCGCCAGCGCAACTCCGGGGGGACCCCAGTTCTTC
CASATPGGPQFF
>NA|NA|TRBJ2-6|TRBV6-5
TGTGCCAGCAGTTCGGCCCACTCTGGGGCCAACGTCCTGACTTTC
CASSSAHSGANVLTF
>NA|TRBD2|TRBJ2-7|TRBV4-2
TGTGCCAGCAGCCAAGCCCTTGAGCGGGGGTACGAGCAGTACTTC
CASSQALERGYEQYF
>NA|TRBD1|TRBJ2-1|TRBV5-1
TGCGCCAGCAGCTCCGTGGACAGGGGGGATGAGCAGTTCTTC
CASSSVDRGDEQFF
>few|TRBD1|TRBJ2-1|TRBV7-2
TGTGCCAGCAGCTTAGGGCCGGACAGGATCAATGAGCAGTTCTTC
CASSLGPDRINEQFF
>NA|TRBD2|TRBJ2-3|TRBV7-3
TGTGCCAGCAGCTTAGGCGCGAGCGGGGGGGCCTCTACAGATACGCAGTATTTT
CASSLGASGGASTDTQYF